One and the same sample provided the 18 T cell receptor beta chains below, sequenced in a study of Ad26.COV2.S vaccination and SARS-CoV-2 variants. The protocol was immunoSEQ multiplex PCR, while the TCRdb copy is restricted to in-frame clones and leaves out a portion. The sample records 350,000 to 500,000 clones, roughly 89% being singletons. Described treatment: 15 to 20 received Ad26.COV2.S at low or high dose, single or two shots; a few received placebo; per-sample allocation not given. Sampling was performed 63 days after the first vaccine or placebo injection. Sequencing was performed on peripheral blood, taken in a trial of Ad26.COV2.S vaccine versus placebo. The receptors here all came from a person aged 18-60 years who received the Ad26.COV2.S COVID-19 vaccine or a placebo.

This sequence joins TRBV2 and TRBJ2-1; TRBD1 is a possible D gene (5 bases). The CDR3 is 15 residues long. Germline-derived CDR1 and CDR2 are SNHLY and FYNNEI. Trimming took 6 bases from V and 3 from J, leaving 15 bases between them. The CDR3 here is CASSPDRIGYNEQFF. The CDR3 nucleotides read TGTGCCAGCAGCCCCGACAGAATCGGCTACAATGAGCAGTTCTTC.

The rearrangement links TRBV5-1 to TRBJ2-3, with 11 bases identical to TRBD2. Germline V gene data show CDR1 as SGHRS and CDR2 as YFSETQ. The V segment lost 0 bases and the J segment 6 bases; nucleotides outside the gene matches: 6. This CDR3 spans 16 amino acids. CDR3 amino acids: CASSLGTSGSMDTQYF. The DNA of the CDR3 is TGCGCCAGCAGCTTGGGTACTAGCGGGAGTATGGATACGCAGTATTTT. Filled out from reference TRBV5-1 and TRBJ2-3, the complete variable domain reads KAGVTQTPRYLIKTRGQQVTLSCSPISGHRSVSWYQQTPGQGLQFLFEYFSETQRNKGNFPGRFSGRQFSNSRSEMNVSTLELGDSALYLCASSLGTSGSMDTQYFGPGTRLTVL.

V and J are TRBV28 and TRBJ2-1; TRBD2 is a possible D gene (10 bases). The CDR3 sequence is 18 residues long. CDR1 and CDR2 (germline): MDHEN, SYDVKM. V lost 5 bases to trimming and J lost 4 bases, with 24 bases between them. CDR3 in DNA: TGTGCCAGCAGTCAGAGCGGGGGGGGACAGGGATATTACAATGAGCAGTTCTTC. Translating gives CASSQSGGGQGYYNEQFF.

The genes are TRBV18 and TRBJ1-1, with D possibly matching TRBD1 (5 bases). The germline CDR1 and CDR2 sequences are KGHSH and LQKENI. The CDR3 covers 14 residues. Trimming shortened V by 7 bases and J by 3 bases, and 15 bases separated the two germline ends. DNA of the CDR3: TGTGCCAGCTTATCGACCCTGGGGGACACTGAAGCTTTCTTT. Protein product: CASLSTLGDTEAFF. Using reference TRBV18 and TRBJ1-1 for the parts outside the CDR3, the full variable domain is NAGVMQNPRHLVRRRGQEARLRCSPMKGHSHVYWYRQLPEEGLKFMVYLQKENIIDESGMPKERFSAEFPKEGPSILRIQQVVRGDSAAYFCASLSTLGDTEAFFGQGTRLTVV.

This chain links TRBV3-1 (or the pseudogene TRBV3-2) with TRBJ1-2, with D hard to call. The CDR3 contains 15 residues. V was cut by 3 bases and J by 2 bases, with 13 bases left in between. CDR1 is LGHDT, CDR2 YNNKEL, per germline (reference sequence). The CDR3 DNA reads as TGTGCCAGCAGCCACTCAAACTTCAGGAACTATGGCTACACCTTC. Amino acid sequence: CASSHSNFRNYGYTF.

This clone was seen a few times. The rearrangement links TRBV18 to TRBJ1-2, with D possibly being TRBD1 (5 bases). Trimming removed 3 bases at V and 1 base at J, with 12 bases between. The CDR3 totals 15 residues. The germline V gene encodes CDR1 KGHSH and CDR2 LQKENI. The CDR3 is CASSPTNGHNYGYTF. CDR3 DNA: TGTGCCAGCTCACCTACTAACGGACATAACTATGGCTACACCTTC.

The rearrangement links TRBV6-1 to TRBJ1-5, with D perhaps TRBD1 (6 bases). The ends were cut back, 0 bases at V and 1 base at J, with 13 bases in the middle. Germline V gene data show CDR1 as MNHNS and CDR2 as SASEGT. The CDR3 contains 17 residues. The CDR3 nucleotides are TGTGCCAGCAGTGAAGCGCTCAGGGGTAAGAGCAATCAGCCCCAGCATTTT. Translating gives CASSEALRGKSNQPQHF.

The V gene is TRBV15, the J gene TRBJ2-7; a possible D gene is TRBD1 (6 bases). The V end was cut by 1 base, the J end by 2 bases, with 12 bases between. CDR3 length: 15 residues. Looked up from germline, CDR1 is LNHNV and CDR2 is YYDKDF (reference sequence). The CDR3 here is CATSRAAGATYEQYF. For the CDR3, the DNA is TGTGCCACCAGCAGAGCCGCAGGGGCCACCTACGAGCAGTACTTC.

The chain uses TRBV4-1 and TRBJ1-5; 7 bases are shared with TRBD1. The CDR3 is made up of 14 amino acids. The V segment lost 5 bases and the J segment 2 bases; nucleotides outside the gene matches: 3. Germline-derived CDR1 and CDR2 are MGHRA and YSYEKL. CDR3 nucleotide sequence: TGCGCCAGCAGCGAAACAGGGGGCAATCAGCCCCAGCATTTT. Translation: CASSETGGNQPQHF.

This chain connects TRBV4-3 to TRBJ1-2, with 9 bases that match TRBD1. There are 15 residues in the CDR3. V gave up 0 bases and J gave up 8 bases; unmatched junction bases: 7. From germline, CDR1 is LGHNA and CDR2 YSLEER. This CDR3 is CASSQDTGQGSGYTF. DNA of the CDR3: TGCGCCAGCAGCCAAGATACGGGACAGGGATCGGGCTACACCTTC.

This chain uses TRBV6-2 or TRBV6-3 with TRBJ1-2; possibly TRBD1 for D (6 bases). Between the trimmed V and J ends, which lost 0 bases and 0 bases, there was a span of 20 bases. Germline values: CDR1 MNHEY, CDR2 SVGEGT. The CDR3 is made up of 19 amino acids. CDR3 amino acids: CASSYSHLRTAIANYGYTF. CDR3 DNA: TGTGCCAGCAGTTACTCGCACCTTCGGACAGCGATTGCTAACTATGGCTACACCTTC.

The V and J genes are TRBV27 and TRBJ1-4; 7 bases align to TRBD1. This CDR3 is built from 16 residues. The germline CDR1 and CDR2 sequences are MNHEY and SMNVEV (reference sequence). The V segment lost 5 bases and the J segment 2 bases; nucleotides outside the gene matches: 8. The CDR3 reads CASSPRGWDTNEKLFF. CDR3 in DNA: TGTGCCAGCAGTCCCAGGGGGTGGGACACTAATGAAAAACTGTTTTTT. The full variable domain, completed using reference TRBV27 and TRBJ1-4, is EAQVTQNPRYLITVTGKKLTVTCSQNMNHEYMSWYRQDPGLGLRQIYYSMNVEVTDKGDVPEGYKVSRKEKRNFPLILESPSPNQTSLYFCASSPRGWDTNEKLFFGSGTQLSVL.

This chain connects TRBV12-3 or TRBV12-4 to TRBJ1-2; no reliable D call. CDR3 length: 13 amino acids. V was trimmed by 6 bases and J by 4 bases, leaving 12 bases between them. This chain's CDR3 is CASRGPRGYGYTF. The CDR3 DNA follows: TGTGCCAGCAGGGGCCCCCGGGGCTATGGCTACACCTTC.

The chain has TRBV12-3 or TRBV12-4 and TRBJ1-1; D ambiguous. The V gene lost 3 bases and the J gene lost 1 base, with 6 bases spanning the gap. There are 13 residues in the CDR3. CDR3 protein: CASSFSQNTEAFF. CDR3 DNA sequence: TGTGCCAGCAGTTTCTCCCAGAACACTGAAGCTTTCTTT.

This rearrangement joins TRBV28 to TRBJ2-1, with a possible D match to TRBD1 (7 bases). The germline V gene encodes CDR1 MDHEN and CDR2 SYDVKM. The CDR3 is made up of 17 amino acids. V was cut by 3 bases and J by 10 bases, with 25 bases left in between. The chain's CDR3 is CASSLGLGLRTGKEQFF. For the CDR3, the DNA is TGTGCCAGCAGTTTGGGACTGGGGCTAAGGACAGGCAAAGAGCAGTTCTTC. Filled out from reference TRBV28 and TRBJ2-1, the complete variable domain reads DVKVTQSSRYLVKRTGEKVFLECVQDMDHENMFWYRQDPGLGLRLIYFSYDVKMKEKGDIPEGYSVSREKKERFSLILESASTNQTSMYLCASSLGLGLRTGKEQFFGPGTRLTVL.

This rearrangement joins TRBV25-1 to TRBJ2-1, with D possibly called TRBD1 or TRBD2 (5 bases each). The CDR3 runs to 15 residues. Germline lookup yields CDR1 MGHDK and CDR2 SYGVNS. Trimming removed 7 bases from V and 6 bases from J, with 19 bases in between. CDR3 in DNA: TGTGCCAGCACCTTTGAAGGAACCGGGGCCAATGAGCAGTTCTTC. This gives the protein CASTFEGTGANEQFF.

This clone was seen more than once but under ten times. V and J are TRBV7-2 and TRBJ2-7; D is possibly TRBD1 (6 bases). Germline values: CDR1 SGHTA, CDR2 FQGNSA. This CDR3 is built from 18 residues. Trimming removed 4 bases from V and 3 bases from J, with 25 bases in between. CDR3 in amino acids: CASSSRTSSPGHNYEQYF. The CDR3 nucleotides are TGTGCCAGCAGCTCCCGGACTTCTTCCCCGGGACATAACTACGAGCAGTACTTC.

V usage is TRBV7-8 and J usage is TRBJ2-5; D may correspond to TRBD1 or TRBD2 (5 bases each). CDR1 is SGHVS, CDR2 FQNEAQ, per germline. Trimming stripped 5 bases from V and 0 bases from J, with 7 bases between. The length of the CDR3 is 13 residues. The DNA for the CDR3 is TGTGCCAGCAGCCCGGGACACCAAGAGACCCAGTACTTC. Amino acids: CASSPGHQETQYF.